This entry is about one T cell receptor (beta chain). The sample originates from a study of T cell changes during pregnancy in multiple sclerosis. CDR1 and CDR2 (germline): LGHNA, YNFKEQ. Trimming took off 0 bases at V and 1 base at J, with 6 bases between the two ends. This CDR3 contains 14 residues. Method: immunoSEQ multiplex PCR; TCRdb's copy keeps in-frame clones and lacks some. The sample consists of under 65,000 clones, 92% of them appearing once. The TCR was taken from a female donor with multiple sclerosis, enrolled in a pregnancy study. The chain recombines TRBV4-2 with TRBJ1-1; D is unclear. The sample in question was CD4+ T cells from peripheral blood mononuclear cells, obtained after pregnancy. CDR3 loop: CASSQDWANTEAFF. CDR3 DNA sequence: TGTGCCAGCAGCCAAGATTGGGCGAACACTGAAGCTTTCTTT.